A single sample gave rise to the 26 T cell receptor beta chains below, sequenced in a study of shared clonotypes between healthy human individuals. Sequencing used immunoSEQ multiplex PCR; TCRdb keeps in-frame clones, though not all of them. In the table there are about 820,000 clones, about 92% of which are singletons. CD45RO-negative, CCR7-selected cells formed the naive CD8 fraction, which excluded terminally differentiated effector memory CD45RA+ cells. The sequencing sample was made of naive CD8+ T cells sorted from blood. These receptors all stem from a man in his thirties or forties in good health.

This chain joins TRBV5-1 and TRBJ2-7; 9 bases fit TRBD1. Germline V CDR1 and CDR2: SGHRS, YFSETQ. J lost 8 bases, V lost 1 base, and 13 bases had no gene match. CDR3 length equals 16 residues. The CDR3 loop reads CASSLRAGTGSNQQYF. The CDR3 DNA is TGCGCCAGCAGCTTGCGCGCCGGGACAGGGTCGAATCAGCAGTACTTC. The full variable domain, completed using reference TRBV5-1 and TRBJ2-7, is KAGVTQTPRYLIKTRGQQVTLSCSPISGHRSVSWYQQTPGQGLQFLFEYFSETQRNKGNFPGRFSGRQFSNSRSEMNVSTLELGDSALYLCASSLRAGTGSNQQYFGPGTRLTVT.

The rearrangement uses TRBV15 and TRBJ2-7, with 9 bases identical to TRBD1. The CDR3 sequence is 14 residues long. Per germline, CDR1 LNHNV and CDR2 YYDKDF (reference sequence). V gave up 5 bases and J gave up 3 bases; unmatched junction bases: 5. CDR3 sequence: CATSGTGLGYEQYF. CDR3 in DNA: TGTGCCACCAGCGGGACAGGGTTAGGCTACGAGCAGTACTTC.

This clone was detected once. The rearrangement joins TRBV7-9 to TRBJ2-5, with a possible D match to TRBD2 (5 bases). The CDR3 is 16 residues long. V shed 6 bases and J shed 5 bases, with 22 bases lying between them. Germline lookup yields CDR1 SEHNR and CDR2 FQNEAQ (reference sequence). The CDR3 DNA sequence: TGTGCCAGCAGTTACACGCTTAGAGGGTATGAGGAGACCCAGTACTTC. Its translation is CASSYTLRGYEETQYF.

The chain joins TRBV6-1 to TRBJ1-4, with a tentative D call TRBD1 (5 bases). Per germline, CDR1 MNHNS and CDR2 SASEGT. V lost 6 bases, J lost 7 bases, and 15 bases lay in between. There are 14 residues in the CDR3. The CDR3 nucleotides are TGTGCCAGCAGCGGATGGCAGGGAGGTGAAAAACTGTTTTTT. This gives the protein CASSGWQGGEKLFF.

The rearrangement uses TRBV19 and TRBJ2-2, with a weak D call TRBD1 (6 bases). CDR1 LNHDA and CDR2 SQIVND come from the germline V gene (reference sequence). This CDR3 has 17 amino acids. V was trimmed by 5 bases and J by 5 bases, leaving 21 bases between them. The CDR3 loop is CASSAVTLRGWTGELFF. In DNA, the CDR3 is TGTGCCAGTAGTGCCGTGACACTTAGGGGGTGGACCGGGGAGCTGTTTTTT.

V gene TRBV6-5 combines with J gene TRBJ2-7, with TRBD1 as a possible D gene (6 bases). The germline V gene has CDR1 MNHEY and CDR2 SVGAGI. The CDR3 sequence is 13 residues long. Trimming removed 6 bases at V and 2 bases at J, with 11 bases between. The CDR3 DNA sequence: TGTGCCAGCAGACTCGGACAGACCTACGAGCAGTACTTC. This sequence encodes CASRLGQTYEQYF.

In regard to this clone: Other DNA sequences in the sample encode the same CDR3. The V and J genes are TRBV19 and TRBJ1-1; D remains ambiguous. Deletions cut 9 bases from V and 5 bases from J, with 13 bases between. The CDR3 runs 12 residues. The germline V gene encodes CDR1 LNHDA and CDR2 SQIVND (reference sequence). CDR3 coding DNA: TGTGCCAGCTCTCGTCTCGGAACTGAAGCTTTCTTT. Its protein is CASSRLGTEAFF.

This chain links TRBV27 with TRBJ2-7; D unresolved. The CDR3 loop spans 15 amino acids. Per the germline V gene, CDR1 is MNHEY and CDR2 is SMNVEV (reference sequence). V shed 2 bases and J shed 2 bases, with 13 bases lying between them. DNA for the CDR3: TGTGCCAGCAGTTTAGGTCTCCGGGCCACCTACGAGCAGTACTTC. It translates to CASSLGLRATYEQYF.

This clone was counted a single time. The J gene is TRBJ1-2, the V gene TRBV25-1; TRBD1 might be the D (5 bases). V was shortened by 5 bases and J by 7 bases, with 14 bases between the two germline ends. Germline assignment: CDR1 MGHDK and CDR2 SYGVNS. CDR3 size: 13 residues. The chain's CDR3 is CASSTGGGSGYTF. DNA of the CDR3: TGTGCCAGCAGTACCGGGGGAGGCTCTGGCTACACCTTC.

The chain recombines TRBV27 with TRBJ2-1; D is unclear. V lost 7 bases, J lost 0 bases, and 13 bases lay in between. The CDR3 is 15 amino acids. The germline V gene encodes CDR1 MNHEY and CDR2 SMNVEV (reference sequence). The CDR3 sequence is CASTMSRTSYNEQFF. The CDR3 DNA sequence: TGTGCCAGCACCATGTCTCGGACCTCCTACAATGAGCAGTTCTTC.

This chain joins TRBV27 and TRBJ1-1; the match to TRBD1 covers 7 bases. Germline V gene lookup returns CDR1 MNHEY and CDR2 SMNVEV (reference sequence). There are 15 residues in the CDR3. Unmatched junction bases numbered 8, after V lost 3 bases and J lost 4 bases. CDR3 region: CASSLEKGAGTEAFF. The CDR3 DNA is TGTGCCAGCAGTTTGGAGAAGGGGGCGGGCACTGAAGCTTTCTTT.

This chain joins TRBV6-6 and TRBJ1-3, with D possibly TRBD1 on 5 matching bases. CDR1 and CDR2 from the germline V gene are MNHNY and SVGAGI (reference sequence). Trimming took 7 bases from V and 10 from J, leaving 17 bases between them. This CDR3 contains 13 residues. The CDR3 nucleotides are TGTGCCAGCAAGTCCCCGGGACGAACGACCATATATTTT. Residues: CASKSPGRTTIYF.

V is TRBV19 and J is TRBJ2-2, with 12 bases identical to TRBD2. Unmatched junction bases numbered 14, after V lost 9 bases and J lost 0 bases. Looked up from germline, CDR1 is LNHDA and CDR2 is SQIVND (reference sequence). CDR3 length: 19 residues. DNA for the CDR3: TGTGCCAGCGTAGCACCTCAGACTAGCGGGAGATCGAACACCGGGGAGCTGTTTTTT. It yields the protein CASVAPQTSGRSNTGELFF.

V is TRBV18 and J is TRBJ2-3, with 8 positions matching TRBD2. The length of the CDR3 is 15 residues. CDR1 is KGHSH, CDR2 LQKENI, per germline. The V segment lost 5 bases and the J segment 2 bases; nucleotides outside the gene matches: 6. This CDR3 is CASSLTSAVTDTQYF. The DNA for the CDR3 is TGTGCCAGCTCATTGACTAGCGCCGTCACAGATACGCAGTATTTT.

J is TRBJ1-5 and V is TRBV11-3; D call uncertain. Germline loops: CDR1 SGHNT, CDR2 YENEEA. V was clipped by 2 bases and J by 2 bases, with 19 bases between them. CDR3 length: 18 residues. CDR3 in amino acids: CASSLLVAGLSGNQPQHF. Here the CDR3 DNA reads TGTGCCAGCAGCTTATTGGTGGCAGGCCTTTCGGGCAATCAGCCCCAGCATTTT. The whole variable domain, filled in from reference TRBV11-3 and TRBJ1-5, reads EAGVVQSPRYKIIEKKQPVAFWCNPISGHNTLYWYLQNLGQGPELLIRYENEEAVDDSQLPKDRFSAERLKGVDSTLKIQPAELGDSAVYLCASSLLVAGLSGNQPQHFGDGTRLSIL.

The gene calls are TRBV7-3 and TRBJ2-1, with 13 nucleotides matching TRBD2. This CDR3 spans 17 amino acids. Germline CDR1 SGHTA, CDR2 FQGTGA. J was trimmed by 2 bases and V by 2 bases; bases with no gene match: 3. The CDR3 loop is CASSLFGTSGTYNEQFF. CDR3 in DNA: TGTGCCAGCAGCTTATTTGGGACTAGCGGGACCTACAATGAGCAGTTCTTC. The variable domain in full, completed from reference TRBV7-3 and TRBJ2-1, reads GAGVSQTPSNKVTEKGKYVELRCDPISGHTALYWYRQSLGQGPEFLIYFQGTGAADDSGLPNDRFFAVRPEGSVSTLKIQRTERGDSAVYLCASSLFGTSGTYNEQFFGPGTRLTVL.

CDR3 sequence reads: CASSPDRAVRYGYTF. CDR3 DNA sequence: TGCGCCAGCAGCCCAGACAGGGCAGTCCGTTATGGCTACACCTTC. The V call is TRBV4-3, the J call TRBJ1-2; 7 bases are a match to TRBD1. Germline V gives CDR1 LGHNA, CDR2 YSLEER. This CDR3 comprises 15 residues. The junction had 10 bases not matched to a gene; V was cut back by 4 bases and J by 5 bases.

J is TRBJ2-7 and V is TRBV7-9; D unclear. CDR1 SEHNR and CDR2 FQNEAQ come from the germline V gene (reference sequence). V was clipped by 2 bases and J by 5 bases, with 10 bases between them. This CDR3 has 13 residues. CDR3 protein: CASSLPLNHEQYF. As DNA, the CDR3 is TGTGCCAGCAGCTTACCGTTAAACCACGAGCAGTACTTC. The whole variable domain, remainder taken from reference TRBV7-9 and TRBJ2-7, is DTGVSQNPRHKITKRGQNVTFRCDPISEHNRLYWYRQTLGQGPEFLTYFQNEAQLEKSRLLSDRFSAERPKGSFSTLEIQRTEQGDSAMYLCASSLPLNHEQYFGPGTRLTVT.

The chain joins TRBV15 to TRBJ1-1; TRBD1 might be the D (5 bases). Trimming shortened V by 8 bases and J by 5 bases, and 9 bases separated the two germline ends. The CDR3 spans 11 residues. Germline V CDR1 and CDR2: LNHNV, YYDKDF (reference sequence). CDR3 loop: CATRGGTEAFF. The CDR3 DNA is TGTGCCACCCGGGGGGGGACTGAAGCTTTCTTT.

This clone appeared once. Other nucleotide sequences from this sample produce the same CDR3. The chain uses TRBV19 and TRBJ2-7; D remains ambiguous. CDR1 is LNHDA and CDR2 is SQIVND in the germline V gene (reference sequence). V was trimmed by 3 bases and J by 1 base, leaving 7 bases between them. The CDR3 extends over 13 amino acids. DNA for the CDR3: TGTGCCAGTAGTATTGCAGAGTCCTACGAGCAGTACTTC. This codes for CASSIAESYEQYF. Full variable domain (missing parts from reference TRBV19 and TRBJ2-7): DGGITQSPKYLFRKEGQNVTLSCEQNLNHDAMYWYRQDPGQGLRLIYYSQIVNDFQKGDIAEGYSVSREKKESFPLTVTSAQKNPTAFYLCASSIAESYEQYFGPGTRLTVT.

This clone has only a few counts. This chain connects TRBV7-9 to TRBJ2-1; unclear D gene. The germline V and J ends were trimmed by 1 base and 10 bases, with 20 bases remaining between them. Germline lookup yields CDR1 SEHNR and CDR2 FQNEAQ (reference sequence). The CDR3 runs to 16 residues. The CDR3 spells CASSLGPDLNVREQFF. The CDR3 nucleotides read TGTGCCAGCAGCTTAGGCCCCGACCTAAATGTTAGGGAGCAGTTCTTC.

V is TRBV7-9 and J is TRBJ2-7; D might be TRBD1 (5 bases). V was pared by 8 bases and J by 0 bases, with 14 bases between. CDR1 is SEHNR and CDR2 is FQNEAQ in the germline V gene (reference sequence). This CDR3 is 14 amino acids long. CDR3 in amino acids: CASVQAINSYEQYF. DNA of the CDR3: TGTGCCAGCGTACAGGCCATAAACTCCTACGAGCAGTACTTC. Full variable domain (missing parts from reference TRBV7-9 and TRBJ2-7): DTGVSQNPRHKITKRGQNVTFRCDPISEHNRLYWYRQTLGQGPEFLTYFQNEAQLEKSRLLSDRFSAERPKGSFSTLEIQRTEQGDSAMYLCASVQAINSYEQYFGPGTRLTVT.

The V call is TRBV19, the J call TRBJ2-1; 8 bases match TRBD2. V dropped 5 bases and J dropped 5; count of bases not matched to a gene: 14. The length of the CDR3 is 17 residues. Germline V gives CDR1 LNHDA, CDR2 SQIVND (reference sequence). CDR3 nucleotide sequence: TGTGCCAGTAGTTCCTCACCTGCCGGGAGGGCTAACAATGAGCAGTTCTTC. Translation gives CASSSSPAGRANNEQFF.

The rearrangement joins TRBV27 to TRBJ2-2, with D uncertain. The CDR3 contains 14 residues. Trimming removed 8 bases from V and 3 bases from J, with 13 bases in between. CDR1 and CDR2 from the germline V gene are MNHEY and SMNVEV (reference sequence). The CDR3 region is CASAGGVDTGELFF. CDR3 coding DNA: TGTGCCAGCGCCGGCGGCGTTGACACCGGGGAGCTGTTTTTT.

This chain joins TRBV9 and TRBJ2-3, with a possible D match to TRBD1 (5 bases). The V gene's germline CDR1 is SGDLS and CDR2 YYNGEE. The CDR3 consists of 14 residues. Trimming stripped 3 bases from V and 5 bases from J, with 13 bases between. This chain's CDR3 is CASSGSGSLDTQYF. The CDR3 nucleotides read TGTGCCAGCAGCGGTTCAGGGTCTCTAGATACGCAGTATTTT.

The gene calls are TRBV13 and TRBJ2-3; 12 bases fit TRBD2. V lost 5 bases to trimming and J lost 4 bases; unmatched junction nucleotides: 10. Germline V gene lookup returns CDR1 PRHDT and CDR2 FYEKMQ (reference sequence). CDR3 size: 17 residues. CDR3 region: CASSPGTSGPGADTQYF. The CDR3 DNA reads TGTGCCAGCAGCCCCGGGACTAGCGGGCCCGGGGCAGATACGCAGTATTTT.